This TCR beta chain was identified in a study of T cells in Graves' hyperthyroidism and ophthalmopathy. V lost 6 bases and J lost 4; bases outside the gene matches: 13. The germline CDR1 and CDR2 sequences are DFQATT and SNEGSKA (reference sequence). The CDR3 runs 16 residues. Study-level points and caveats: Ophthalmopathy was told apart from stable hyperthyroidism by a 13 V-J model. With a median lead of approximately 6.4 months before onset, the model predicted ophthalmopathy.

Exclusions: uncontrolled infection, other autoimmune disease, pregnancy, lactation. Based on clinical symptoms, serum thyroxine and TRAb, thyroid ultrasound and orbital computed tomography, diagnoses were reached. There are a few counts of this clonotype. What it binds is not known. Amplified TCR beta CDR3 regions derived from RNA transcripts. The HTBI primer set served for first-round RT-PCR of the TCR CDR3. TCRdb processed the multiplex PCR reads anew with MiXCR; each CDR3 protein has one entry. The sample yields hundreds of thousands of distinct CDR3 sequences, under 20% seen once. The chain has TRBV20-1 and TRBJ1-5; 9 positions agree with TRBD1. The sequenced material came from blood. The TCR comes from a woman aged 25 to 39 with Graves' hyperthyroidism. CDR3 region: CSAITTQGQGNQPQHF. In DNA, the CDR3 is TGCAGTGCCATCACAACCCAGGGACAGGGAAATCAGCCCCAGCATTTT.